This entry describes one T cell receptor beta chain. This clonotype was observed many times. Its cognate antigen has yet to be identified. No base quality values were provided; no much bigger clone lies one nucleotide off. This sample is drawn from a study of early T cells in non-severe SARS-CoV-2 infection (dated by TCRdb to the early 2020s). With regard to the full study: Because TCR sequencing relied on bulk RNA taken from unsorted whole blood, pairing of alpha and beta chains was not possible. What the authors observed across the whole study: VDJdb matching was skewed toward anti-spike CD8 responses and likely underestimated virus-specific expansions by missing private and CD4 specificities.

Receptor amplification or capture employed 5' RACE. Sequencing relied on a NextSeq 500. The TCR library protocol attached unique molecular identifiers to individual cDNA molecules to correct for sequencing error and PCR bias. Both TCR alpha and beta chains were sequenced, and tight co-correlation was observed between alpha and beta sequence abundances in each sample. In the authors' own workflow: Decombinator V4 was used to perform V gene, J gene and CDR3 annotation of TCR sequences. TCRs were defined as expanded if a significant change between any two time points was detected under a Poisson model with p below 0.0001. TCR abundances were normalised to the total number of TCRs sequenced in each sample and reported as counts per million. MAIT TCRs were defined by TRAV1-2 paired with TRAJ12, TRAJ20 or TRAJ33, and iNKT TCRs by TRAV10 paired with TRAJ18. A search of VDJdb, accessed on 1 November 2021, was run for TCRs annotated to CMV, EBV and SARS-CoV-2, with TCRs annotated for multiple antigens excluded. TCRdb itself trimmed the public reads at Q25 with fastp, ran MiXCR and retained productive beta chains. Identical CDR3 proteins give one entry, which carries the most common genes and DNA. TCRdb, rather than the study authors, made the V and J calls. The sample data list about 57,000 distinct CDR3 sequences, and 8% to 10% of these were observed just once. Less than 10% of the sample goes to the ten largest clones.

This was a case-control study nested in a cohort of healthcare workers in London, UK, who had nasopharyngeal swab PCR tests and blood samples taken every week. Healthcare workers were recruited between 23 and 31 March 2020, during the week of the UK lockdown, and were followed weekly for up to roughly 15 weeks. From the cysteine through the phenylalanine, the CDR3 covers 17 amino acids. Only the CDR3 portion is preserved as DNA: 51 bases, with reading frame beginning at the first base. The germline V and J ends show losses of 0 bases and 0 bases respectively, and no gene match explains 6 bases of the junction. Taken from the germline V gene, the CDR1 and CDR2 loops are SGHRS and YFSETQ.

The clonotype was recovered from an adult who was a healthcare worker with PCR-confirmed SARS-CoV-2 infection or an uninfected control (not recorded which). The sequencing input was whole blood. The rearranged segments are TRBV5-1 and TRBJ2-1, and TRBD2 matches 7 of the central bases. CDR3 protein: CASSLGTGTISYNEQFF. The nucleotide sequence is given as TGCGCCAGCAGCTTGGGCACCGGGACTATCTCCTACAATGAGCAGTTCTTC.